This T cell receptor beta chain appears in the sequencing data of a study of cytomegalovirus exposure and HLA in healthy donors. These donors were members of the roughly 130-subject validation cohort, a group separate from the roughly 670-subject first cohort. Germline V CDR1 and CDR2: PRHDT, FYEKMQ (reference sequence). The V gene lost 5 bases and the J gene lost 5 bases, with 15 bases spanning the gap. The CDR3 totals 14 residues. Findings and limits, study-wide: Most observed TCR sequences were rare, whereas some public TCRs were detected in many donors.

Generated by immunoSEQ multiplex PCR, the TCRdb table keeps only in-frame clones and is missing some. Counted here are 90,000 to 150,000 clones, 75% to 90% occurring once; the ten biggest clones make up about 4.3%. About this clone: Antigen specificity is unknown.

This chain joins TRBV13 and TRBJ1-1; D is unclear. Source material: PBMCs. The origin of this receptor is a man aged 18 to 30 in good health and CMV-seropositive. CDR3 DNA sequence: TGTGCCAGCAGCCCCAAGGGAGGGCAGACTGAAGCTTTCTTT. This encodes CASSPKGGQTEAFF.